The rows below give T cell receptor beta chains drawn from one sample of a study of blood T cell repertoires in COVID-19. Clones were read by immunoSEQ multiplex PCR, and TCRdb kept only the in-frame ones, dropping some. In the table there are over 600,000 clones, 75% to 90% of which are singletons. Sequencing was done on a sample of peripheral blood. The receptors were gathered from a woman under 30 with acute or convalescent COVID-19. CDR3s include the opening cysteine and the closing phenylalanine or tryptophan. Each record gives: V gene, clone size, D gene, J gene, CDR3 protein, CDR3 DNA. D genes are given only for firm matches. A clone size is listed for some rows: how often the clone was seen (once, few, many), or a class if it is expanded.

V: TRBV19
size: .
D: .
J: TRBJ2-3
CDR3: CASSRTRSSTDTQYF
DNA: TGTGCCAGTAGTCGAACAAGATCTAGCACAGATACGCAGTATTTT

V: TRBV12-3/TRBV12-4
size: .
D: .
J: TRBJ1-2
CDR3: CASSSGYALGYTF
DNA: TGTGCCAGCAGTTCAGGGTACGCCCTAGGCTACACCTTC

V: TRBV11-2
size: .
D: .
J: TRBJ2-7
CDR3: CASSLGRGSYEQYF
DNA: TGTGCCAGCAGCTTAGGCAGGGGATCCTACGAGCAGTACTTC

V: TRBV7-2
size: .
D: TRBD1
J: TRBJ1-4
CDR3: CASSIRGTGDEKLFF
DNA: TGTGCCAGCAGCATCCGCGGGACAGGGGATGAAAAACTGTTTTTT

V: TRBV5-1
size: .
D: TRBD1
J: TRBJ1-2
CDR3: CASSPDRGGGYTF
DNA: TGCGCCAGCAGTCCGGACAGGGGAGGTGGCTACACCTTC

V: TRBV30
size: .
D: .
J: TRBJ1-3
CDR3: CAWSRLGTGNTIYF
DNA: TGTGCCTGGAGTCGCTTGGGCACTGGAAACACCATATATTTT

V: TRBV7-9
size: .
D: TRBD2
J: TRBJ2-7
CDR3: CASSLVPTSGGTEQYF
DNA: TGTGCCAGCAGCTTAGTCCCGACTAGCGGGGGGACCGAGCAGTACTTC

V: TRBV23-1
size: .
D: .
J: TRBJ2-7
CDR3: CASNRIGLANTQYEQYF
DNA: TGCGCCAGCAATAGAATCGGACTTGCCAACACTCAATACGAGCAGTACTTC

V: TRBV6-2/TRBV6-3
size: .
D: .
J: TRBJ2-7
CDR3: CASSSRDTYEQYF
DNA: TGTGCCAGCAGTTCCAGGGATACCTACGAGCAGTACTTC

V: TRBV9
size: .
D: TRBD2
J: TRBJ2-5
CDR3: CASSVGELAQETQYF
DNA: TGTGCCAGCAGCGTAGGTGAACTAGCGCAGGAGACCCAGTACTTC

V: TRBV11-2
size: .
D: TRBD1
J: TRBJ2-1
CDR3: CASSALRDRTFF
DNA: TGTGCCAGCAGCGCCCTCCGGGACAGGACGTTCTTC

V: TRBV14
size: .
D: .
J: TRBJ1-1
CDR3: CASSQDLRTEAFF
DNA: TGTGCCAGCAGCCAAGATCTGCGCACTGAAGCTTTCTTT

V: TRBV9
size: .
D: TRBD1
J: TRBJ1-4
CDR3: CASSVGGSGGEKLFF
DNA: TGTGCCAGCAGCGTAGGTGGTTCAGGGGGTGAAAAACTGTTTTTT

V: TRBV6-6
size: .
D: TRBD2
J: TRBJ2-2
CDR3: CASSRGLAGPVRTGELFF
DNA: TGTGCCAGCAGCCGAGGACTAGCGGGTCCGGTGCGCACCGGGGAGCTGTTTTTT

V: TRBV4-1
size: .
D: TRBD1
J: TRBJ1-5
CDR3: CASSQDGTDVTPQHF
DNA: TGCGCCAGCAGCCAAGATGGGACAGACGTCACGCCCCAGCATTTT

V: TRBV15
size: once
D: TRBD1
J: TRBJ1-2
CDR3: CATSRALDRVYGYTF
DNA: TGTGCCACCAGCAGAGCCTTGGACAGGGTCTATGGCTACACCTTC

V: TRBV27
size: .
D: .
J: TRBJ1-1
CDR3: CASSVSSRAGEAFF
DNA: TGTGCCAGCAGTGTATCCTCCAGAGCGGGTGAAGCTTTCTTT

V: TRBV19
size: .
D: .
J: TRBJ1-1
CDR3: CASSMGQENTEAFF
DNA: TGTGCCAGTAGTATGGGCCAGGAGAACACTGAAGCTTTCTTT

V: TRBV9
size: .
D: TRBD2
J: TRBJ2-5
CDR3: CASSVDGGGAKTQYF
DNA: TGTGCCAGCAGCGTAGACGGCGGGGGGGCGAAGACCCAGTACTTC

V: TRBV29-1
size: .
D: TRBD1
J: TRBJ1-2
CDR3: CSVEGQYTYGYTF
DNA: TGCAGCGTTGAGGGACAGTATACGTATGGCTACACCTTC

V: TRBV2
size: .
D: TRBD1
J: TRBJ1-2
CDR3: CASSVTGDSYGYTF
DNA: TGTGCCAGCAGTGTGACAGGGGACTCCTATGGCTACACCTTC

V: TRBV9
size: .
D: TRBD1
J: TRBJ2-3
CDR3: CASSPWTGTGPDTQYF
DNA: TGTGCCAGCAGCCCCTGGACAGGGACGGGCCCAGATACGCAGTATTTT

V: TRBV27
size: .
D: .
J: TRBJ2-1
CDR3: CASSLELLGGEQFF
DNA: TGTGCCAGCAGTTTAGAGTTGCTAGGGGGTGAGCAGTTCTTC

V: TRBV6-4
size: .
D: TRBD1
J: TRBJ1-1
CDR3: CASSPRGTGGKSRTEAFF
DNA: TGTGCCAGCAGTCCCAGGGGGACAGGGGGCAAATCGCGTACTGAAGCTTTCTTT

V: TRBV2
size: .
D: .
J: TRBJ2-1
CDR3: CASTGEGYNEQFF
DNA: TGTGCCAGCACAGGGGAGGGATACAATGAGCAGTTCTTC

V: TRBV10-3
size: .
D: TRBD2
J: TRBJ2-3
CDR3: CAIGGGLATDTQYF
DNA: TGTGCCATCGGTGGGGGACTAGCCACAGATACGCAGTATTTT

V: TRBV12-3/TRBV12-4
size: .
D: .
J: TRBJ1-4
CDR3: CASSLGGEKLFF
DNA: TGTGCCAGCAGTTTAGGAGGGGAAAAACTGTTTTTT

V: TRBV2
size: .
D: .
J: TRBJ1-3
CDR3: CASSVSLHHSGNTIYF
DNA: TGTGCCAGCAGTGTTAGTCTCCATCACTCTGGAAACACCATATATTTT

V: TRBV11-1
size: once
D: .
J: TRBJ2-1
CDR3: CASSITGSSYNEQFF
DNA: TGTGCCAGCAGCATAACAGGGAGCTCCTACAATGAGCAGTTCTTC

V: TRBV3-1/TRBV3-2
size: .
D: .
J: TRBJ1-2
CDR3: CASSQETLAGQRGGYTF
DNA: TGTGCCAGCAGCCAAGAAACTTTGGCAGGGCAAAGGGGAGGCTACACCTTC

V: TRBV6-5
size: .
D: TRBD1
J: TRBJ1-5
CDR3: CASKAGQGGQPQHF
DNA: TGTGCCAGCAAAGCGGGACAGGGCGGTCAGCCCCAGCATTTT

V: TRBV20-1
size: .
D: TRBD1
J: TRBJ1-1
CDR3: CSASYRGPTPGWEAFF
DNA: TGCAGTGCTAGTTACAGGGGGCCGACCCCAGGATGGGAAGCTTTCTTT

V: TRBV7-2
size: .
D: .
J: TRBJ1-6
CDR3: CASSARTGKAYSPLHF
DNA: TGTGCCAGCAGCGCGCGTACAGGGAAAGCCTATTCACCCCTCCACTTT

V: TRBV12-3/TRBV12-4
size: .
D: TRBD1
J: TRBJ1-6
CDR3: CASSDRVVAPLHF
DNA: TGTGCCAGCAGCGACAGGGTAGTGGCACCCCTCCACTTT

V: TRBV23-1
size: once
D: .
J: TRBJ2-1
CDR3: CASHHRQDLYNEQFF
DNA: TGCGCCAGCCACCACCGACAGGACCTCTACAATGAGCAGTTCTTC

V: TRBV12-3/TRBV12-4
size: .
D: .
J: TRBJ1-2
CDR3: CASSLAPGGGYTF
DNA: TGTGCCAGCAGTTTAGCGCCCGGGGGAGGCTACACCTTC

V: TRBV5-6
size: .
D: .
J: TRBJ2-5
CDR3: CASSLDLTSIQETQYF
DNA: TGTGCCAGCAGCTTGGACCTCACCTCTATCCAAGAGACCCAGTACTTC

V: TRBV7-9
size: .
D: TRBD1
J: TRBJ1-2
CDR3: CAGTQGAMSYTF
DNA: TGTGCCGGAACACAGGGGGCAATGAGCTACACCTTC

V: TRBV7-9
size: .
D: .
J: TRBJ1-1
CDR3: CASSTRQSWEDEAFF
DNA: TGTGCCAGCAGCACCCGACAGAGCTGGGAGGACGAAGCTTTCTTT

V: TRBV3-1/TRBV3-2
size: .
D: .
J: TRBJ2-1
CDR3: CASSPSRGHEQFF
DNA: TGTGCCAGCAGCCCCTCCAGGGGCCATGAGCAGTTCTTC

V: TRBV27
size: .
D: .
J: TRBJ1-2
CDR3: CASSFGGAGYGYTF
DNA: TGTGCCAGCAGTTTTGGGGGCGCCGGGTATGGCTACACCTTC

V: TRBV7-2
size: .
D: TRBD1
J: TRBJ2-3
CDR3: CASTPGTALPTDTQYF
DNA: TGTGCCAGCACCCCGGGGACAGCCCTTCCCACAGATACGCAGTATTTT

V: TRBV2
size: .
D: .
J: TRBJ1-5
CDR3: CASSDRQPGGNQPQHF
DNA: TGTGCCAGCAGTGACCGACAGCCCGGAGGCAATCAGCCCCAGCATTTT

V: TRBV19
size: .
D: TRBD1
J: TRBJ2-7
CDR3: CASRSARSGQGQREQYF
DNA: TGTGCCAGTCGAAGCGCTCGGAGCGGACAGGGCCAGCGGGAGCAGTACTTC

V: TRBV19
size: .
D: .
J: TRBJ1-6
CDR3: CASTETGSYNSPLHF
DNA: TGTGCCAGTACCGAGACAGGCTCCTATAATTCACCCCTCCACTTT

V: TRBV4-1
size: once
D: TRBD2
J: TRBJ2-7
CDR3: CASSQGVGSGAYEQYF
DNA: TGCGCCAGCAGCCAAGGAGTGGGCAGCGGGGCCTACGAGCAGTACTTC